This T cell receptor beta chain derives from a study of CD8 T cells in ankylosing spondylitis. Points on this clonotype: Antigen specificity is unknown.

From the 5' RACE reads, TCRdb called clonotypes with MiXCR, one entry per CDR3 protein. There are around 450,000 distinct CDR3 sequences in the sample; 25% to 30% occur only once, and over 0.8% lies in the top ten. Study-level results: There was a TCR beta motif, made of 7 to 9 highly homologous variants, that appeared characteristic of ankylosing spondylitis blood.

Sequenced input: blood, either unsorted or a sorted T cell fraction (not recorded which). The sequence derives from a male donor with ankylosing spondylitis.

As DNA, the CDR3 is TGTGCCTGGAGTGCCCGGGACCGCTACACTGAAGCTTTCTTT. This gives the protein CAWSARDRYTEAFF. The V gene is TRBV30, the J gene TRBJ1-1, with D possibly matching TRBD1 (5 bases). This CDR3 region has 14 residues. The germline gives CDR1 GTSNPN, CDR2 SVGIG (reference sequence). The germline V and J ends were trimmed by 1 base and 3 bases, with 12 bases remaining between them.